Below are 24 T cell receptor beta chains sequenced from a single sample in a study of response to subunit inactivated influenza vaccine. TCRdb used MiXCR to reprocess the RT-PCR reads, holding one entry per CDR3 protein. The table lists about 300,000 distinct CDR3 sequences, 20% to 25% of them singletons. This sample comprised PBMCs from blood, obtained 21 months after vaccination. These receptors all come from a man aged 50-75 years who received an inactivated influenza vaccine.

This clonotype was seen only a few times. The chain carries TRBV5-1 and TRBJ1-3, with D perhaps TRBD1 (5 bases). This CDR3 region has 17 residues. Germline lookup yields CDR1 SGHRS and CDR2 YFSETQ. V was shortened by 4 bases and J by 0 bases, with 17 bases between the two germline ends. CDR3 sequence reads: CASSPQGSSSSGNTIYF. The CDR3 DNA sequence: TGCGCCAGCAGCCCGCAGGGAAGCTCAAGCTCTGGAAACACCATATATTTT.

This clonotype occurred a few times. This chain links TRBV5-1 with TRBJ1-1, with D possibly TRBD1 on 6 matching bases. The CDR3 loop spans 14 amino acids. The V end was cut by 5 bases, the J end by 1 base, with 12 bases between. CDR1 is SGHRS and CDR2 is YFSETQ in the germline V gene. The chain's CDR3 is CASSLRGQNTEAFF. CDR3 nucleotide sequence: TGCGCCAGCAGTCTCCGGGGGCAGAACACTGAAGCTTTCTTT.

This clonotype has only a few counts. The rearrangement uses TRBV5-1 and TRBJ1-1; D is ambiguous. V lost 7 bases to trimming and J lost 3 bases, with 16 bases between them. The CDR3 sequence is 14 residues long. Looked up from germline, CDR1 is SGHRS and CDR2 is YFSETQ. The CDR3 DNA reads as TGCGCCAGCTCGGCTTTATCGGGAGACACTGAAGCTTTCTTT. Protein product: CASSALSGDTEAFF.

The chain combines TRBV20-1 with TRBJ1-6; unclear D gene. CDR1 is DFQATT and CDR2 is SNEGSKA in the germline V gene (reference sequence). V shed 1 base and J shed 8 bases, with 6 bases lying between them. This CDR3 region has 12 residues. CDR3 region: CSARVAHSPLHF. CDR3 bases: TGCAGTGCTAGAGTTGCTCATTCACCCCTCCACTTT.

A note on this clonotype: At one end, the junction sequence differs from germline, possibly due to a read error. The rearrangement links TRBV5-1 to TRBJ2-7; TRBD2 might be the D (5 bases). CDR3 length: 12 amino acids. Germline CDR1 reads SGHRS; CDR2 reads YFSETQ. The CDR3 is CASSDISSSTHF. The CDR3 nucleotides read TGCGCCAGCAGCGATATATCGTCTAGCACGCACTTC.

This clonotype was seen a few times. As DNA, the CDR3 is TGCAGCGTCGGACAAGCGGGAGAGCACTACAATGAGCAGTTCTTC. Protein sequence: CSVGQAGEHYNEQFF. This chain links TRBV29-1 with TRBJ2-1, with TRBD2 identical over 8 bases. Germline lookup yields CDR1 SQVTM and CDR2 ANQGSEA. The CDR3 spans 15 residues. The V and J ends lost 6 bases and 3 bases, in that order; junction bases with no gene match: 10.

This clonotype was seen once. The rearrangement joins TRBV7-9 to TRBJ2-5, with 8 bases lining up with TRBD2. V trimming: 5 bases; J trimming: 5 bases; junction bases outside the gene matches: 13. Germline V CDR1 and CDR2: SEHNR, FQNEAQ (reference sequence). The CDR3 consists of 16 residues. The CDR3 spells CASSPPFREGLETQYF. The CDR3 nucleotides are TGTGCCAGCAGCCCCCCTTTTCGGGAGGGCCTCGAGACCCAGTACTTC.

This sequence joins TRBV30 and TRBJ1-2; D may be TRBD1 (6 bases). Looked up from germline, CDR1 is GTSNPN and CDR2 is SVGIG (reference sequence). Deletions cut 1 base from V and 5 bases from J, with 17 bases between. This CDR3 region has 15 residues. The chain's CDR3 is CAWSEGNRVGYGYTF. CDR3 nucleotides: TGTGCCTGGAGTGAGGGGAACAGGGTCGGGTATGGCTACACCTTC.

This clonotype occurred once. The CDR3 nucleotides read TGTGCCAGCAGCCCCGTTCTACTCACCCACGAGCAGTACTTC. Its translation: CASSPVLLTHEQYF. The V and J genes are TRBV11-1 and TRBJ2-7; D ambiguous. This CDR3 is built from 14 residues. With 5 bases removed from V and 5 bases from J, the gap between germline ends came to 16 bases. Germline V gene sequence: CDR1 SGHAT, CDR2 FQDESV (reference sequence).

This clonotype turned up a few times. CDR3 sequence (DNA): TGCAGTGCTAGACAACTGGGACACCGATACTATGGCTACACCTTC. Encoded protein: CSARQLGHRYYGYTF. This chain links TRBV20-1 with TRBJ1-2; D might be TRBD1 (6 bases). Trimming removed 2 bases from V and 3 bases from J, with 16 bases in between. The CDR3 runs 15 residues. Germline V CDR1 and CDR2: DFQATT, SNEGSKA (reference sequence).

This clonotype was seen only a few times. This chain connects TRBV20-1 to TRBJ1-5, with D hard to call. The CDR3 is 14 residues long. Germline assignment: CDR1 DFQATT and CDR2 SNEGSKA (reference sequence). Trimming removed 0 bases from V and 5 bases from J, with 11 bases in between. CDR3 sequence reads: CSARDAGYDQPQHF. As DNA, the CDR3 is TGCAGTGCTAGAGATGCGGGGTACGATCAGCCCCAGCATTTT.

Only a few counts were recorded for this clonotype. The rearrangement links TRBV20-1 to TRBJ2-3, with D uncertain. V gave up 3 bases and J gave up 3 bases, with 10 bases separating them. The CDR3 has 13 residues. Germline V gene data show CDR1 as DFQATT and CDR2 as SNEGSKA (reference sequence). DNA for the CDR3: TGCAGTGCTAGGTGGGCCGGGACAGATACGCAGTATTTT. Protein: CSARWAGTDTQYF.

This clonotype was seen more than once but under ten times. V usage is TRBV4-3 and J usage is TRBJ2-1; 13 bases agree with TRBD2. The V gene end was trimmed by 4 bases and the J gene end by 9 bases; junction bases not matched to a gene: 6. CDR1 is LGHNA and CDR2 is YSLEER in the germline V gene. The CDR3 is 15 amino acids. Here the CDR3 reads CASSRTSGGALEQFF. The DNA of the CDR3 is TGCGCCAGCAGCCGAACTAGCGGGGGGGCCCTTGAGCAGTTCTTC.

This rearrangement joins TRBV7-2 to TRBJ2-5; weak D call: TRBD1 (6 bases). The CDR3 is 14 residues long. The V and J ends lost 4 bases and 7 bases respectively, with 16 bases between them. Germline V gene data show CDR1 as SGHTA and CDR2 as FQGNSA. CDR3 loop: CASSSRQGLGTQYF. The CDR3 bases are TGTGCCAGCAGCTCGCGTCAGGGGTTAGGGACCCAGTACTTC.

The V gene is TRBV12-3 or TRBV12-4, the J gene TRBJ2-5; 9 bases fit TRBD2. The V and J ends lost 6 bases and 5 bases, in that order; junction bases with no gene match: 7. The length of the CDR3 is 14 residues. The CDR3 sequence: CASRTAGGGETQYF. The CDR3 DNA follows: TGTGCCAGCAGGACAGCGGGAGGAGGGGAGACCCAGTACTTC.

This clonotype has a handful of counts. The V gene is TRBV6-5, the J gene TRBJ2-5; D is possibly TRBD1 or TRBD2 (6 bases each). From germline, CDR1 is MNHEY and CDR2 SVGAGI. This CDR3 is built from 16 residues. V gave up 0 bases and J gave up 2 bases, with 13 bases separating them. The CDR3 nucleotides are TGTGCCAGCAGTTACTCGACGGGGGCCTCTCAAGAGACCCAGTACTTC. The encoded protein is CASSYSTGASQETQYF.

The chain's CDR3 is CASSLVYPSTDTQYF. DNA of the CDR3: TGTGCCAGCAGCTTAGTGTACCCTAGCACAGATACGCAGTATTTT. The chain uses TRBV11-2 and TRBJ2-3; D is uncertain. V was pared by 1 base and J by 0 bases, with 8 bases between. This CDR3 is 15 amino acids long. CDR1 and CDR2 from the germline V gene are SGHAT and FQNNGV.

This clonotype has more than one count but fewer than ten. The V call is TRBV5-1, the J call TRBJ1-2, with D possibly TRBD1 on 5 matching bases. Trimming removed 0 bases at V and 4 bases at J, with 10 bases between. CDR1 is SGHRS and CDR2 is YFSETQ in the germline V gene. The CDR3 is made up of 14 amino acids. The CDR3 nucleotides read TGCGCCAGCAGCTTGGGAGACAGAAGCTATGGCTACACCTTC. It translates to CASSLGDRSYGYTF.

This clonotype has a handful of counts. The CDR3 sequence is CASIRQGDSGNTIYF. CDR3 sequence (DNA): TGTGCCAGCATTAGACAGGGGGACTCCGGAAACACCATATATTTT. This chain joins TRBV13 and TRBJ1-3, with TRBD1 matching over 9 bases. Per germline, CDR1 PRHDT and CDR2 FYEKMQ (reference sequence). This CDR3 region has 15 residues. J gave up 4 bases and V 7 bases, and 8 bases lay outside the gene matches.

The CDR3 sequence: CASSLEGPLRSSPLHF. The CDR3 DNA reads as TGTGCCAGCAGTTTAGAGGGGCCCCTTCGATCTTCACCCCTCCACTTT. The chain recombines TRBV27 with TRBJ1-6; D may be TRBD1 (5 bases). V shed 2 bases and J shed 9 bases, with 17 bases lying between them. Germline CDR1 and CDR2: MNHEY and SMNVEV (reference sequence). The CDR3 is made up of 16 amino acids.

This clonotype has more than one count but fewer than ten. The CDR3 region has the DNA TGTGCCAGCTCACCCTTGACAGATTACAATGAGCAGTTCTTC. This encodes CASSPLTDYNEQFF. This sequence joins TRBV18 and TRBJ2-1; a possible D gene is TRBD1 (5 bases). CDR3 length: 14 amino acids. In germline, CDR1 is KGHSH, CDR2 LQKENI. V dropped 3 bases and J dropped 4 bases, with 10 bases sitting between them.

V usage is TRBV20-1 and J usage is TRBJ1-1, with D possibly matching TRBD1 (5 bases). This CDR3 spans 13 amino acids. Trimming removed 5 bases from V and 4 bases from J, with 14 bases in between. CDR1 is DFQATT and CDR2 is SNEGSKA in the germline V gene (reference sequence). Here the CDR3 DNA reads TGCAGTGCTGGCCGGGGCCAGGTCACTGAAGCTTTCTTT. It encodes CSAGRGQVTEAFF.

The chain carries TRBV5-1 and TRBJ1-6; TRBD1 is a possible D gene (6 bases). V gave up 1 base and J gave up 8 bases, with 13 bases separating them. This CDR3 comprises 15 residues. The germline gives CDR1 SGHRS, CDR2 YFSETQ. The CDR3 DNA reads as TGCGCCAGCAGCTTGAATGCAGGGGATGATTCACCCCTCCACTTT. It is translated as CASSLNAGDDSPLHF.

The chain is built from TRBV28 and TRBJ1-1; D is unclear. The CDR3 runs to 12 residues. Germline V CDR1 and CDR2: MDHEN, SYDVKM. Trimming removed 5 bases at V and 2 bases at J, with 6 bases between. The CDR3 sequence is CASSNSNTEAFF. The CDR3 nucleotides read TGTGCCAGCAGTAACAGCAACACTGAAGCTTTCTTT.